Listed below are T cell receptor beta chains from one sample, sequenced in a study of CDR3 diversity in severe acne. A single record per CDR3 protein comes from TCRdb applying MiXCR to the PCR reads. Here the sample spans 84,000 or so distinct CDR3 sequences, 45% to 55% being singletons. The specimen was blood. These receptors all stem from a male donor in good health, serving as a control. Each CDR3 is given with its conserved first and last residue. Each record gives: J gene, V gene, CDR3 protein.

>TRBJ1-4|TRBV29-1
CSVATNEKLFF
>TRBJ1-2|TRBV2
CASTLIGGAYGYTF
>TRBJ2-7|TRBV29-1
CSAKGDLGGEQYF
>TRBJ1-2|TRBV20-1
CSARDRGLANYGYTF
>TRBJ2-1|TRBV9
CASSHTGWQDEQFF
>TRBJ1-3|TRBV9
CAREGNDFPGNTIYF
>-|TRBV7-9
CASSLWSVSEQYF
>TRBJ1-4|TRBV25-1
CASSNTEKLFF
>TRBJ2-5|TRBV7-3
CASSSPGLAVQETQYF
>TRBJ1-1|TRBV7-9
CASSPTDRGPEAFF
>TRBJ2-7|TRBV5-1
CASSSGLAGGQIYEQYF
>TRBJ2-7|TRBV20-1
CSARVRENSYEQYF
>TRBJ1-5|TRBV19
CASRDGSNQPQHF
>TRBJ1-4|TRBV7-9
CASGADTTNEKLFF
>TRBJ2-3|TRBV6-4
CASSGGTSTDTQYF
>TRBJ1-6|TRBV20-1
CSARDSAGNNSPLHF
>TRBJ2-7|TRBV10-3
CATGQGLYEQYF
>TRBJ1-4|TRBV29-1
CSVGTGQQGEKLFF
>TRBJ1-1|TRBV5-5
CASSLDFTTEAFF
>TRBJ1-1|TRBV24-1
CATSSGFGTEAFF
>TRBJ1-1|TRBV20-1
CSALNVGGLNEAFF
>TRBJ1-2|TRBV7-2
CASSPASPDGYTF
>TRBJ1-4|TRBV7-2
CASSSAAAGGEKLFF
>TRBJ1-1|TRBV10-3
CAISGSSSTGEAFF
>TRBJ2-2|TRBV20-1
CSARDGGLRPGELFF
>TRBJ2-7|TRBV29-1
CSAGTSGSEQYF
>TRBJ1-3|TRBV9
CASSVGQETGNTTYF
>TRBJ2-5|TRBV5-1
CASSLGTEPRETQYF
>TRBJ1-3|TRBV12-3/TRBV12-4
CANVLTIGNTIYF
>TRBJ2-7|TRBV5-1
CASSKTSSRLAYEQYF
>TRBJ2-7|TRBV7-2
CASSLIFAYEQYF
>TRBJ2-7|TRBV10-3
CAISDPSDGEQYF
>TRBJ1-6|TRBV7-6
CASSLVAASPLHF
>TRBJ2-7|TRBV6-4
CAAGEASYEQYF
>TRBJ2-1|TRBV20-1
CSAGLAGAYEQFF
>TRBJ1-2|TRBV4-1
CASSQDHSFYGYTF
>TRBJ1-6|TRBV28
CASWQADSPLHF
>TRBJ1-5|TRBV19
CASMAGQRNQPQHF
>TRBJ2-6|TRBV20-1
CSASPGASSGANVLTF
>TRBJ2-5|TRBV7-6
CASSHAGGRETQYF
>TRBJ1-4|TRBV4-1
CASSQTILRGQGEKLFF
>TRBJ2-1|TRBV4-2
CASSQGLAGRPHSYNEQFF